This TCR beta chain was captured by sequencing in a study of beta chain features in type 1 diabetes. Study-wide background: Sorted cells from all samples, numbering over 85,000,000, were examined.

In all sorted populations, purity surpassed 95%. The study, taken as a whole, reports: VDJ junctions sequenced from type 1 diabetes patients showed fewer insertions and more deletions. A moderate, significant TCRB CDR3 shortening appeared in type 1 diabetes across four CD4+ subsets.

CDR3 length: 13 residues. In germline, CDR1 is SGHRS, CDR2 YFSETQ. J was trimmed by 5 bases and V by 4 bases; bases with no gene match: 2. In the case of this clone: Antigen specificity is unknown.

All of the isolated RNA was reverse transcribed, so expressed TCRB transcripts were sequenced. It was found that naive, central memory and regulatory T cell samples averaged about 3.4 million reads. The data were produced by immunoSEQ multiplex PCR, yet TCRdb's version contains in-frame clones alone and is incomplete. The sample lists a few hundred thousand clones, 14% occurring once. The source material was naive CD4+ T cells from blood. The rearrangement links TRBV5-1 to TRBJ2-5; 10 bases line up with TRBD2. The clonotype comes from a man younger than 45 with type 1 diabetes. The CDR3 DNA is TGCGCCAGCAGCGGGGGACTAGCGGAGACCCAGTACTTC. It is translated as CASSGGLAETQYF.